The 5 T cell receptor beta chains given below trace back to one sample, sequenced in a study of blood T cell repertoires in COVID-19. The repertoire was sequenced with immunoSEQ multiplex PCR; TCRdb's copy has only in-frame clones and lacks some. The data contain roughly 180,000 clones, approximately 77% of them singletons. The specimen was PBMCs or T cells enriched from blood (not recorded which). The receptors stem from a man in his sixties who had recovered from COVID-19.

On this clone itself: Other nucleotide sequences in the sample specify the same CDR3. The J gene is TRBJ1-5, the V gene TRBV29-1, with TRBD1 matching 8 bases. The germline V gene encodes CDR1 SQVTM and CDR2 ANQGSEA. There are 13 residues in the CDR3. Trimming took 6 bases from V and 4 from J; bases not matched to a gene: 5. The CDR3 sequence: CSVGGQGNQPQHF. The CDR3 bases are TGCAGCGTGGGAGGACAGGGTAATCAGCCCCAGCATTTT.

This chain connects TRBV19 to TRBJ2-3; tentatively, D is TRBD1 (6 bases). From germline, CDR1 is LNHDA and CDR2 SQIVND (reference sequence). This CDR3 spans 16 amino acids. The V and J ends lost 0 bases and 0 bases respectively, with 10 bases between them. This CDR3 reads CASSIDGTPSTDTQYF. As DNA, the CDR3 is TGTGCCAGTAGTATAGATGGGACACCTAGCACAGATACGCAGTATTTT.

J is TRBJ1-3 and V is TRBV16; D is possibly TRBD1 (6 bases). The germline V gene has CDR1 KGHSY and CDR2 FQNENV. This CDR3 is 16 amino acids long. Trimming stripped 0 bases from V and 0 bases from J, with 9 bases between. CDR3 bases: TGTGCCAGCAGCCAATCCGGGACAAACTCTGGAAACACCATATATTTT. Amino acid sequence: CASSQSGTNSGNTIYF.

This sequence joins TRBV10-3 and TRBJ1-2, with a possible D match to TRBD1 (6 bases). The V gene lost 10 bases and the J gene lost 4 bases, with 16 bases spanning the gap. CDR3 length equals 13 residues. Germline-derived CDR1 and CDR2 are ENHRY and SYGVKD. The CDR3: CATNKGDGYGYTF. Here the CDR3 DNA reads TGTGCCACTAACAAGGGGGATGGCTATGGCTACACCTTC.

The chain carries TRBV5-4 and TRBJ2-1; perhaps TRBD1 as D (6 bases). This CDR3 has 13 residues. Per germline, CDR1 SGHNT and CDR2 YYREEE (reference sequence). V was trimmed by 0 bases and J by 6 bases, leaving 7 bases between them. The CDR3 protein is CASSLDRVNEQFF. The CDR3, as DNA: TGTGCCAGCAGCTTGGACAGGGTCAATGAGCAGTTCTTC.